The 23 T cell receptor beta chains reported below all come from one sample, sequenced in a study of T cell responses to AZD1222 COVID-19 vaccine. Measured with immunoSEQ multiplex PCR; TCRdb has only the in-frame clones, and not every one. The table has about 140,000 clones, 85% to 95% seen once. The sequencing here drew on peripheral blood, taken on day 0 of AZD1222 vaccination. Receptor source: an adult in good health.

CDR3 nucleotide sequence: TGTGCCAGCAGCACACCAGAAAGGGACGAGCAGTACTTC. Translated, it gives CASSTPERDEQYF. This chain uses TRBV5-4 with TRBJ2-7, with D unclear. Trimming stripped 4 bases from V and 5 bases from J, with 13 bases between. CDR1 is SGHNT, CDR2 YYREEE, per germline (reference sequence). This CDR3 has 13 amino acids.

The chain carries TRBV6-2 or TRBV6-3 and TRBJ2-7, with 12 bases aligning to TRBD1. Trimming cost V 5 bases and J 7 bases; bases outside gene matches: 15. CDR1 is MNHEY and CDR2 is SVGEGT in the germline V gene. The CDR3 extends over 17 amino acids. Here the CDR3 DNA reads TGTGCCAGCAGTATACTGATATCGGGACAGGGGGCTGGAGAGCAGTACTTC. Protein sequence: CASSILISGQGAGEQYF.

V gene TRBV5-1 combines with J gene TRBJ1-2; possibly TRBD1 for D (5 bases). This CDR3 has 14 amino acids. Germline V CDR1 and CDR2: SGHRS, YFSETQ. The V end lost 4 bases, the J end lost 7 bases, and 17 bases lay between the germline ends. CDR3 in amino acids: CASSPWRQGGGYTF. The CDR3, as DNA: TGCGCCAGCAGCCCCTGGAGGCAGGGAGGTGGCTACACCTTC.

The V and J genes are TRBV3-1 (or the pseudogene TRBV3-2) and TRBJ2-3, with D possibly matching TRBD1 (6 bases). Trimming removed 5 bases at V and 1 base at J, with 10 bases between. This CDR3 region has 14 residues. Germline-derived CDR1 and CDR2 are LGHDT and YNNKEL (reference sequence). The CDR3 bases are TGTGCCAGCAGCTACCGACAGGGCACAGATACGCAGTATTTT. It is translated as CASSYRQGTDTQYF.

The V and J genes are TRBV11-2 and TRBJ1-1; tentatively, D is TRBD1 (6 bases). Germline CDR1 SGHAT, CDR2 FQNNGV. The V gene lost 5 bases and the J gene lost 4 bases, with 17 bases spanning the gap. The CDR3 consists of 15 residues. The CDR3 DNA reads as TGTGCCAGCAGCCCCCGGGGGGGGCAGGTCACTGAAGCTTTCTTT. Protein product: CASSPRGGQVTEAFF.

The chain links TRBV7-2 to TRBJ2-6; TRBD1 might be the D (6 bases). Trimming removed 5 bases at V and 0 bases at J, with 14 bases between. Germline values: CDR1 SGHTA, CDR2 FQGNSA. There are 17 residues in the CDR3. The CDR3 nucleotides are TGTGCCAGCAGCCTGGGGACAACCCCCTCTGGGGCCAACGTCCTGACTTTC. It translates to CASSLGTTPSGANVLTF.

The chain joins TRBV7-9 to TRBJ1-2; unclear D gene. Germline V gives CDR1 SEHNR, CDR2 FQNEAQ (reference sequence). Trimming shortened V by 4 bases and J by 7 bases, and 22 bases separated the two germline ends. This CDR3 is 16 amino acids long. CDR3 in amino acids: CASSSLAIGPKFGYTF. In DNA form, the CDR3 reads TGTGCCAGCAGCTCGCTCGCCATAGGGCCAAAGTTTGGCTACACCTTC.

The chain employs TRBV27 and TRBJ1-2, with D maybe TRBD1 (5 bases). CDR1 is MNHEY and CDR2 is SMNVEV in the germline V gene (reference sequence). The CDR3 covers 12 residues. Trimming shortened V by 6 bases and J by 10 bases, and 15 bases separated the two germline ends. The DNA for the CDR3 is TGTGCCAGCAGCCCGGGACTCCCGTTCTACACCTTC. It specifies CASSPGLPFYTF.

The genes are TRBV7-9 and TRBJ1-2; TRBD1 agrees at 12 bases. V trimming: 5 bases; J trimming: 8 bases; junction bases outside the gene matches: 9. The germline V gene encodes CDR1 SEHNR and CDR2 FQNEAQ (reference sequence). The CDR3 spans 15 residues. The CDR3 nucleotides read TGTGCCAGCAGCCCCTCCGGGACAGGGGGCTTGGGCTACACCTTC. Its translation is CASSPSGTGGLGYTF.

The genes are TRBV19 and TRBJ2-5, with D possibly being TRBD1 (6 bases). Trimming cost V 5 bases and J 2 bases, with 15 bases left between them. The CDR3 consists of 15 residues. The germline CDR1 and CDR2 sequences are LNHDA and SQIVND (reference sequence). The CDR3 spells CASSGGGQGQETQYF. The CDR3 coding sequence is TGTGCCAGTAGTGGGGGCGGGCAGGGTCAAGAGACCCAGTACTTC.

The chain has TRBV25-1 and TRBJ2-4, with TRBD2 as a possible D gene (7 bases). Germline V gene lookup returns CDR1 MGHDK and CDR2 SYGVNS. The CDR3 covers 12 residues. CDR3 amino acids: CAGGAAKNIQYF. The CDR3 DNA sequence: TGTGCGGGGGGGGCTGCCAAAAACATTCAGTACTTC.

The chain recombines TRBV12-2 with TRBJ1-1. TRBV12-2 constitutes a pseudogene. This CDR3 has 15 amino acids. The CDR3 sequence is CASRHKDGVNTEAFF. The CDR3 nucleotides read TGTGCAAGTCGCCACAAGGACGGGGTGAACACTGAAGCTTTCTTT.

This chain joins TRBV30 and TRBJ2-7; 13 bases align to TRBD2. Germline V CDR1 and CDR2: GTSNPN, SVGIG (reference sequence). Trimming took 5 bases from V and 2 from J; bases not matched to a gene: 9. This CDR3 is built from 16 residues. Here the CDR3 reads CAWEPGLAGSTYEQYF. CDR3 coding DNA: TGTGCCTGGGAGCCGGGACTAGCGGGATCGACCTACGAGCAGTACTTC.

CDR3 in amino acids: CSVEDYPQGLDGYTF. The CDR3 DNA reads as TGCAGCGTTGAAGATTACCCACAGGGCCTGGATGGCTACACCTTC. The V and J genes are TRBV29-1 and TRBJ1-2; tentative D call: TRBD1 (6 bases). The V end lost 0 bases, the J end lost 6 bases, and 17 bases lay between the germline ends. CDR3 size: 15 residues. CDR1 is SQVTM and CDR2 is ANQGSEA in the germline V gene.

This rearrangement joins TRBV27 to TRBJ2-4, with D possibly being TRBD1 or TRBD2 (5 bases each). The V gene's germline CDR1 is MNHEY and CDR2 SMNVEV (reference sequence). The CDR3 totals 13 residues. V lost 6 bases, J lost 8 bases, and 14 bases lay in between. Here the CDR3 reads CASRGRPGDIQYF. The CDR3 region has the DNA TGTGCCAGCAGGGGACGGCCCGGGGACATTCAGTACTTC.

The V gene is TRBV20-1, the J gene TRBJ2-7; TRBD2 aligns across 9 bases. CDR3 length equals 14 residues. Trimming took 3 bases from V and 1 from J; bases not matched to a gene: 4. Germline V lookup: CDR1 DFQATT, CDR2 SNEGSKA (reference sequence). Here the CDR3 DNA reads TGCAGTGCTAGTGGCGGGAGGGCGTCCTACGAGCAGTACTTC. It is translated as CSASGGRASYEQYF.

Here the CDR3 DNA reads TGCGCCAGCAGCCCTGGACAGGGAAGGGGTCAAGAGACCCAGTACTTC. It codes for CASSPGQGRGQETQYF. The rearrangement joins TRBV4-1 to TRBJ2-5, with 8 bases lining up with TRBD1. Germline V CDR1 and CDR2: MGHRA, YSYEKL. CDR3 length equals 16 residues. Trimming at V came to 4 bases and at J to 2 bases, leaving 9 bases not matched to a gene.

The J gene is TRBJ1-1, the V gene TRBV5-5; 9 bases agree with TRBD1. With 3 bases clipped from V and 0 bases from J, the junction kept 6 bases outside the gene matches. This CDR3 region has 16 residues. CDR1 and CDR2 from the germline V gene are SGHKS and YYEKEE (reference sequence). This chain's CDR3 is CASSWDRETMNTEAFF. The CDR3 coding sequence is TGTGCCAGCAGCTGGGACAGGGAAACCATGAACACTGAAGCTTTCTTT.

This chain links TRBV2 with TRBJ1-6; D remains ambiguous. There are 13 residues in the CDR3. CDR1 is SNHLY, CDR2 FYNNEI, per germline. Trimming cost V 10 bases and J 3 bases, with 10 bases left between them. CDR3 DNA sequence: TGTGCCACCAGGCCCTTCTATAATTCACCCCTCCACTTT. Encoded protein: CATRPFYNSPLHF.

V usage is TRBV7-9 and J usage is TRBJ2-1, with D hard to call. Trimming left V 7 bases short and J 5 bases short, with 15 bases between. CDR3 length equals 14 residues. Germline V gene data show CDR1 as SEHNR and CDR2 as FQNEAQ (reference sequence). In DNA, the CDR3 is TGTGCCAGCACCCCCGGTGGGTCCCACAATGAGCAGTTCTTC. As protein: CASTPGGSHNEQFF.

V is TRBV6-6 and J is TRBJ1-2, with a possible D match to TRBD1 (5 bases). The germline gives CDR1 MNHNY, CDR2 SVGAGI (reference sequence). The CDR3 consists of 13 residues. The V gene lost 6 bases and the J gene lost 4 bases, with 12 bases spanning the gap. The CDR3, as DNA: TGTGCCAGCAGAAACCGGGACCCCTATGGCTACACCTTC. Protein product: CASRNRDPYGYTF.

J is TRBJ2-3 and V is TRBV5-1; TRBD2 is a possible D gene (6 bases). This CDR3 has 16 amino acids. Trimming left V 0 bases short and J 0 bases short, with 11 bases between. The V gene's germline CDR1 is SGHRS and CDR2 YFSETQ. CDR3 amino acids: CASSLAPGTSTDTQYF. The DNA for the CDR3 is TGCGCCAGCAGCTTGGCGCCCGGGACTAGCACAGATACGCAGTATTTT.

The chain carries TRBV28 and TRBJ2-1; unclear D gene. The CDR3 is 11 residues long. Germline V gene sequence: CDR1 MDHEN, CDR2 SYDVKM. V was cut by 1 base and J by 7 bases, with 2 bases left in between. The CDR3 bases are TGTGCCAGCAGTTTATTGAATGAGCAGTTCTTC. This encodes CASSLLNEQFF.